Shown below are 21 T cell receptor beta chains from a single sample sequenced in a study of T cells in Graves' hyperthyroidism and ophthalmopathy (dated by TCRdb to about 2019). The method was multiplex PCR. Sequencing used an Illumina HiSeq 2000. The TCR beta CDR3 regions were amplified from RNA transcripts. The TCR CDR3 was subjected to a first round of RT-PCR using the HTBI primer set and the Qiagen OneStep RT-PCR kit. The public reads were reprocessed in TCRdb via fastp at Q25 and MiXCR, keeping in-frame beta chains. When rows share a CDR3 protein, they turn into one entry using the most common DNA and genes. The sample table contains approximately 600,000 distinct CDR3 sequences; only one count was recorded for under 25% of them. The leading ten clones occupy roughly 30% of the sample. The sequenced sample was blood. Every receptor here comes from a man aged 30 to 45 with Graves' ophthalmopathy.

The chain links TRBV30 to TRBJ1-5; D perhaps matches TRBD1 (6 bases). The V end was cut by 2 bases, the J end by 6 bases, with 14 bases between. The germline V gene encodes CDR1 GTSNPN and CDR2 SVGIG (reference sequence). The CDR3 totals 14 residues. In nucleotides, the CDR3 is TGTGCCTGGAGTCCCCAGGGGACCGGTCAGCCCCAGCATTTT. Its translation is CAWSPQGTGQPQHF. The whole variable domain, filled in from reference TRBV30 and TRBJ1-5, reads SQTIHQWPATLVQPVGSPLSLECTVEGTSNPNLYWYRQAAGRGLQLLFYSVGIGQISSEVPQNLSASRPQDRQFILSSKKLLLSDSGFYLCAWSPQGTGQPQHFGDGTRLSIL.

The chain combines TRBV5-8 with TRBJ2-1, with TRBD2 as a possible D gene (6 bases). Deletions cut 10 bases from V and 6 bases from J, with 23 bases between. This CDR3 is built from 15 residues. The germline V gene encodes CDR1 SGHTS and CDR2 YDEGEE. The chain's CDR3 is CAHGRAGLGTNEQFF. The DNA of the CDR3 is TGTGCCCACGGGCGGGCGGGACTCGGAACCAATGAGCAGTTCTTC.

The chain has TRBV5-6 and TRBJ2-7, with a weak D call TRBD2 (6 bases). The V gene lost 4 bases and the J gene lost 4 bases, with 18 bases spanning the gap. CDR3 size: 15 residues. Per the germline V gene, CDR1 is SGHDT and CDR2 is YYEEEE. The CDR3 coding sequence is TGTGCCAGCAGCCCTCAGGAGGGAGATCGATACGAGCAGTACTTC. Residues: CASSPQEGDRYEQYF.

Ten or more counts support this clonotype. The V call is TRBV30, the J call TRBJ1-4; a possible D gene is TRBD1 (5 bases). Germline V gives CDR1 GTSNPN, CDR2 SVGIG (reference sequence). Trimming stripped 4 bases from V and 4 bases from J, with 13 bases between. This CDR3 contains 14 residues. In nucleotides, the CDR3 is TGTGCCTGGACGGGTGTAGGGGTTAATGAAAAACTGTTTTTT. It translates to CAWTGVGVNEKLFF.

The genes are TRBV29-1 and TRBJ2-7; TRBD1 agrees at 7 bases. Germline CDR1 reads SQVTM; CDR2 reads ANQGSEA. V shed 0 bases and J 2 bases; nucleotides not matched to a gene: 7. This CDR3 has 15 residues. CDR3 residues: CSVEEWTGLTYEQYF. The CDR3 nucleotides read TGCAGCGTTGAAGAATGGACAGGCCTAACCTACGAGCAGTACTTC.

The sample holds a few counts of this clonotype. The chain has TRBV7-9 and TRBJ2-6; TRBD1 aligns across 8 bases. Germline CDR1 SEHNR, CDR2 FQNEAQ (reference sequence). V lost 5 bases, J lost 6 bases, and 6 bases stayed unmatched. The CDR3 contains 15 residues. The chain's CDR3 is CASSREDRVANVLTF. For the CDR3, the DNA is TGTGCCAGCAGCCGAGAGGACAGGGTGGCCAACGTCCTGACTTTC.

This clonotype was observed a few times. The gene calls are TRBV6-1 and TRBJ1-1; D unclear. The CDR3 is 13 residues long. CDR1 and CDR2 (germline): MNHNS, SASEGT. Trimming cost V 5 bases and J 9 bases, with 16 bases left between them. The CDR3 DNA sequence: TGTGCCAGCAGTACCTGGGATTCCCAACAAGCTTTCTTT. Its translation: CASSTWDSQQAFF.

V gene TRBV10-3 combines with J gene TRBJ2-7, with 9 bases aligning to TRBD1. The CDR3 is made up of 17 amino acids. V lost 2 bases to trimming and J lost 2 bases; unmatched junction nucleotides: 10. Germline CDR1 is ENHRY and CDR2 is SYGVKD. In DNA form, the CDR3 reads TGTGCCATCAGTGAGCAGACAGGGGGACAGAGCGCCTACGAGCAGTACTTC. Amino acids: CAISEQTGGQSAYEQYF.

This clonotype was detected only a few times. The chain has TRBV10-3 and TRBJ2-1; TRBD2 matches 10 bases. The germline CDR1 and CDR2 sequences are ENHRY and SYGVKD. This CDR3 contains 18 residues. With V trimmed by 4 bases and J by 5 bases, 14 bases remained unmatched. As DNA, the CDR3 is TGTGCCATCAGTGGATATACAAGCGGGAGGGCCTATGACAATGAGCAGTTCTTC. This encodes CAISGYTSGRAYDNEQFF.

About this clonotype: This may stem from a read error, because a much larger clone lies one nucleotide away. The chain uses TRBV12-3 or TRBV12-4 and TRBJ1-2; no clear D gene. This CDR3 comprises 15 residues. The CDR3 protein is CASRKLGHDSYGYAF. The CDR3 nucleotides are TGTGCCAGCAGAAAGTTAGGTCATGACTCATATGGCTACGCCTTC.

In its sample, this clonotype was seen a few times. The rearrangement uses TRBV20-1 and TRBJ2-1, with D perhaps being TRBD1 or TRBD2 (5 bases each). The V end lost 5 bases, the J end lost 5 bases, and 13 bases lay between the germline ends. CDR1 is DFQATT and CDR2 is SNEGSKA in the germline V gene (reference sequence). The length of the CDR3 is 13 residues. Here the CDR3 reads CSAQRLGDNEQFF. Written as DNA, the CDR3 is TGCAGTGCTCAGCGGTTGGGGGACAATGAGCAGTTCTTC.

This clonotype has ten or more counts. V gene TRBV28 combines with J gene TRBJ2-5; TRBD2 agrees at 9 bases. Trimming at V came to 3 bases and at J to 3 bases, leaving 8 bases not matched to a gene. The germline V gene encodes CDR1 MDHEN and CDR2 SYDVKM. This CDR3 comprises 16 residues. Here the CDR3 reads CASSFAGGSREETQYF. Written as DNA, the CDR3 is TGTGCCAGCAGTTTCGCGGGAGGGTCGCGAGAAGAGACCCAGTACTTC.

CDR3 amino acids: CASSPGQTYNQPQHF. In DNA form, the CDR3 reads TGTGCCAGCAGCCCCGGACAGACCTACAATCAGCCCCAGCATTTT. V gene TRBV2 combines with J gene TRBJ1-5; TRBD1 might be the D (6 bases). The CDR3 is 15 residues long. Trimming removed 6 bases at V and 3 bases at J, with 15 bases between. Per the germline V gene, CDR1 is SNHLY and CDR2 is FYNNEI.

This clonotype has only a few counts. The chain is built from TRBV5-6 and TRBJ1-2; D uncertain. CDR1 and CDR2 from the germline V gene are SGHDT and YYEEEE. The CDR3 totals 15 residues. V gave up 0 bases and J gave up 4 bases, with 13 bases separating them. As DNA, the CDR3 is TGTGCCAGCAGCTTGGGAACCCATAACCTCTATGGCTACACCTTC. Translated: CASSLGTHNLYGYTF.

The rearrangement joins TRBV5-1 to TRBJ2-2, with D possibly being TRBD2 (5 bases). Trimming removed 2 bases at V and 6 bases at J, with 14 bases between. This CDR3 has 15 residues. Germline loops: CDR1 SGHRS, CDR2 YFSETQ. This chain's CDR3 is CASSFGEGFAGELFF. The CDR3 DNA is TGCGCCAGCAGCTTTGGTGAGGGATTCGCCGGGGAGCTGTTTTTT.

This clonotype was detected a few times. This chain joins TRBV7-8 and TRBJ2-7, with 10 bases that match TRBD2. Germline lookup yields CDR1 SGHVS and CDR2 FQNEAQ. The junction had 2 bases not matched to a gene; V was cut back by 4 bases and J by 5 bases. The CDR3 is made up of 13 amino acids. CDR3 nucleotide sequence: TGTGCCAGCAGCTCACTAGCGGGAAACGAGCAGTACTTC. Amino acids: CASSSLAGNEQYF. Using reference TRBV7-8 and TRBJ2-7 for the parts outside the CDR3, the full variable domain is GAGVSQSPRYKVAKRGQDVALRCDPISGHVSLFWYQQALGQGPEFLTYFQNEAQLDKSGLPSDRFFAERPEGSVSTLKIQRTQQEDSAVYLCASSSLAGNEQYFGPGTRLTVT.

The chain recombines TRBV2 with TRBJ2-1; D gene unclear. V lost 10 bases and J 0 bases, leaving 16 bases between the germline ends. Germline V gene sequence: CDR1 SNHLY, CDR2 FYNNEI. The CDR3 spans 15 residues. CDR3 nucleotide sequence: TGTGCCATACGGGTAGCCGGAAGCTCCTACAATGAGCAGTTCTTC. It yields the protein CAIRVAGSSYNEQFF. The full variable domain, with the rest looked up from reference TRBV2 and TRBJ2-1, is EPEVTQTPSHQVTQMGQEVILRCVPISNHLYFYWYRQILGQKVEFLVSFYNNEISEKSEIFDDQFSVERPDGSNFTLKIRSTKLEDSAMYFCAIRVAGSSYNEQFFGPGTRLTVL.

In this sample, this clonotype turned up once. V is TRBV29-1 and J is TRBJ1-1, with TRBD1 matching 10 bases. There are 14 residues in the CDR3. Germline CDR1 reads SQVTM; CDR2 reads ANQGSEA. V lost 4 bases to trimming and J lost 4 bases; unmatched junction nucleotides: 6. CDR3 region: CSVVRQGAVTEAFF. The CDR3 DNA is TGCAGCGTTGTGAGACAGGGGGCGGTCACTGAAGCTTTCTTT.

The rearrangement links TRBV12-3 or TRBV12-4 to TRBJ2-3; TRBD2 agrees at 13 bases. J gave up 2 bases and V 5 bases, and 7 bases lay outside the gene matches. This CDR3 comprises 17 residues. The CDR3 DNA sequence: TGTGCCAGCAGTCGGACTAGCGGGAGAGCCATCACAGATACGCAGTATTTT. Its translation: CASSRTSGRAITDTQYF.

This clonotype occurred many times. The J gene is TRBJ2-3, the V gene TRBV6-1, with D possibly being TRBD1 (6 bases). The CDR3 consists of 16 residues. The germline CDR1 and CDR2 sequences are MNHNS and SASEGT. The V gene lost 4 bases and the J gene lost 6 bases, with 20 bases spanning the gap. The CDR3 here is CASSAIVGGKADTQYF. CDR3 DNA: TGTGCCAGCAGTGCCATCGTAGGGGGTAAGGCCGATACGCAGTATTTT.

The rearrangement joins TRBV15 to TRBJ2-1; TRBD2 matches at 7 bases. The V segment lost 1 base and the J segment 10 bases; nucleotides outside the gene matches: 10. Germline V gives CDR1 LNHNV, CDR2 YYDKDF (reference sequence). CDR3 length: 15 amino acids. CDR3 sequence: CATSRVGEGPPEQFF. In DNA form, the CDR3 reads TGTGCCACCAGCAGAGTGGGGGAGGGACCACCGGAGCAGTTCTTC.